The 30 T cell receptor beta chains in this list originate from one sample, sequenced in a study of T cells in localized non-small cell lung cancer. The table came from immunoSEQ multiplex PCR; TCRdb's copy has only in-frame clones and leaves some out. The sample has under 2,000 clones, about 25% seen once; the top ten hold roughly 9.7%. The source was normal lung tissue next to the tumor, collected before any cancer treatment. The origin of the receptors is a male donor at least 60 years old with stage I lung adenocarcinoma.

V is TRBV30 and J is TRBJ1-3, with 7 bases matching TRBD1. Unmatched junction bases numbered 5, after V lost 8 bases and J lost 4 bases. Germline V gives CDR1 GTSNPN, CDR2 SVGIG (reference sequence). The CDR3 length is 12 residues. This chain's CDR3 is CAAGTDGNTIYF. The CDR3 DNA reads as TGTGCCGCGGGGACAGACGGAAACACCATATATTTT.

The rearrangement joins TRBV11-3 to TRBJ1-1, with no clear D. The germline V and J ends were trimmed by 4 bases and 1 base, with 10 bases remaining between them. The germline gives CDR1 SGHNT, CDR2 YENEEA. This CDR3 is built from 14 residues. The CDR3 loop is CASSSGPSNTEAFF. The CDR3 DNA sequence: TGTGCCAGCAGCTCCGGCCCATCGAACACTGAAGCTTTCTTT.

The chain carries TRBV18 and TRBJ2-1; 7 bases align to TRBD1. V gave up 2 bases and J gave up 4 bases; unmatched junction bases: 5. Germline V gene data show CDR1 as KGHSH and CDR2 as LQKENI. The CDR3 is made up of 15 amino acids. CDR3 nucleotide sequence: TGTGCCAGCTCACCATCCGGGACAGCTTACAATGAGCAGTTCTTC. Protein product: CASSPSGTAYNEQFF.

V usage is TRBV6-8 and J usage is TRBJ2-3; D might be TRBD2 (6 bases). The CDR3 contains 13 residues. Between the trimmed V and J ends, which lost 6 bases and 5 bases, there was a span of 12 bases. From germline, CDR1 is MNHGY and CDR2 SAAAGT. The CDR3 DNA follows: TGTGCCAGCAGGCACCGGGGAGGAGATACGCAGTATTTT. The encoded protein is CASRHRGGDTQYF.

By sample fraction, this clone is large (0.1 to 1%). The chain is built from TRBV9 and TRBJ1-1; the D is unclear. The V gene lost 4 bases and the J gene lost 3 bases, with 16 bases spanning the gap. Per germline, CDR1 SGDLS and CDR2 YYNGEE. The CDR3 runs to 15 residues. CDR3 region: CASSSRATQDTEAFF. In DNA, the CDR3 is TGTGCCAGCAGCAGCCGTGCCACTCAGGACACTGAAGCTTTCTTT.

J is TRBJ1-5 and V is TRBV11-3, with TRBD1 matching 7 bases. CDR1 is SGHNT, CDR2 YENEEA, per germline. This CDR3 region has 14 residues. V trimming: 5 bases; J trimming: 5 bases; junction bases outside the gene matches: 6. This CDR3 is CASSPSRGDQPQHF. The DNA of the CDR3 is TGTGCCAGCAGCCCCAGCAGGGGGGATCAGCCCCAGCATTTT. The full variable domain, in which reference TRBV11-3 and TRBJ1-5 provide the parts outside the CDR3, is EAGVVQSPRYKIIEKKQPVAFWCNPISGHNTLYWYLQNLGQGPELLIRYENEEAVDDSQLPKDRFSAERLKGVDSTLKIQPAELGDSAVYLCASSPSRGDQPQHFGDGTRLSIL.

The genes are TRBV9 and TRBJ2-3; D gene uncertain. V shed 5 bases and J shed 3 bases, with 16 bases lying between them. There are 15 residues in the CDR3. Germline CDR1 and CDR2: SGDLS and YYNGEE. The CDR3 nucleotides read TGTGCCAGCAGTGAAGAAGAGATGTTGACAGATACGCAGTATTTT. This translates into CASSEEEMLTDTQYF.

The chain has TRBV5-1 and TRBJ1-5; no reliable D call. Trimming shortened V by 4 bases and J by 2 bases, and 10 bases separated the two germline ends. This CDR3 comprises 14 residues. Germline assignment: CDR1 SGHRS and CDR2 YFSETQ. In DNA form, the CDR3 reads TGCGCCAGCAGCCCCGCCGGGGGCAATCAGCCCCAGCATTTT. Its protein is CASSPAGGNQPQHF.

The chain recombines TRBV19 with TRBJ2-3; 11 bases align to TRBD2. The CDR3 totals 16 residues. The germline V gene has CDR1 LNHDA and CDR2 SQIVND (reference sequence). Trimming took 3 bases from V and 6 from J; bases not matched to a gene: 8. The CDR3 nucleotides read TGTGCCAGTAGTATCGGGACTAGCGGTCGTGCGGATACGCAGTATTTT. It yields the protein CASSIGTSGRADTQYF. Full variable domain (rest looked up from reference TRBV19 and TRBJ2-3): DGGITQSPKYLFRKEGQNVTLSCEQNLNHDAMYWYRQDPGQGLRLIYYSQIVNDFQKGDIAEGYSVSREKKESFPLTVTSAQKNPTAFYLCASSIGTSGRADTQYFGPGTRLTVL.

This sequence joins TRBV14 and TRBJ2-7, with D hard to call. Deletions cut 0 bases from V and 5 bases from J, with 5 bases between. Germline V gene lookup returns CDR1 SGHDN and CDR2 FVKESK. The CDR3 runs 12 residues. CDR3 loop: CASSQDQNEQYF. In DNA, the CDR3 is TGTGCCAGCAGCCAAGATCAGAACGAGCAGTACTTC.

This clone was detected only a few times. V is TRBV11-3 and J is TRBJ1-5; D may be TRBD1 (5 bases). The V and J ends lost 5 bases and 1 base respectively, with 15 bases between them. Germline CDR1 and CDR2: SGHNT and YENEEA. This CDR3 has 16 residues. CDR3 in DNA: TGTGCCAGCAGCCCCCGGAGAGGGGACAGCAATCAGCCCCAGCATTTT. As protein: CASSPRRGDSNQPQHF.

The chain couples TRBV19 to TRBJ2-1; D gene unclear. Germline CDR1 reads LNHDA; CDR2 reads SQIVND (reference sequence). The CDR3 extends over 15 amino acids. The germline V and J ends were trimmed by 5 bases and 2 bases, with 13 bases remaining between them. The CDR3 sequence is CASSPTPGAYNEQFF. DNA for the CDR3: TGTGCCAGTAGTCCGACTCCGGGCGCCTACAATGAGCAGTTCTTC.

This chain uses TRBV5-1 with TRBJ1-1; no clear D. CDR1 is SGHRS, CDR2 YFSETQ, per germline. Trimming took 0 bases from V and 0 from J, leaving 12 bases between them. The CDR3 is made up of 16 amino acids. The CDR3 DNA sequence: TGCGCCAGCAGCTTGGATGTGCCCGGAGTGAACACTGAAGCTTTCTTT. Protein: CASSLDVPGVNTEAFF.

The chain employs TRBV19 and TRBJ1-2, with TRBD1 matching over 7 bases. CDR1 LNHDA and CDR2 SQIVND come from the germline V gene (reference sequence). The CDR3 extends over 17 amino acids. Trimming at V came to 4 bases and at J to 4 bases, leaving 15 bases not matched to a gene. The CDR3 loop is CASSTVLVRGTVYGYTF. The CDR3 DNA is TGTGCCAGTAGTACGGTCTTGGTTCGTGGGACAGTCTATGGCTACACCTTC.

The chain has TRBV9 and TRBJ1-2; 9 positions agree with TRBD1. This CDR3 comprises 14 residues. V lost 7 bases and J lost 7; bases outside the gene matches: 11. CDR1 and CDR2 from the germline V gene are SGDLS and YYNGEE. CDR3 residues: CASAPGQGVSGYTF. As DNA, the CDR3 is TGTGCCAGCGCCCCGGGACAGGGAGTTTCTGGCTACACCTTC.

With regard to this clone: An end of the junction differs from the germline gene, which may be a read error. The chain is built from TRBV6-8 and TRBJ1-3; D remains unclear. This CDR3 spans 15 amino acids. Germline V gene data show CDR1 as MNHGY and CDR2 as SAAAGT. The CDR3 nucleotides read TGTGCCATCAGTCCCTCAGCGAACTCTGGAAACACCATATATTTT. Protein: CAISPSANSGNTIYF.

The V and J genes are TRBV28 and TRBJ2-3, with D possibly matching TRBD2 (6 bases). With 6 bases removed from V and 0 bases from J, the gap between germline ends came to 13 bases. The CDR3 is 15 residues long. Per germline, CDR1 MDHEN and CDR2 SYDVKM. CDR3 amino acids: CASSRSGTSTDTQYF. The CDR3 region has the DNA TGTGCCAGCAGCCGCTCGGGGACTAGCACAGATACGCAGTATTTT. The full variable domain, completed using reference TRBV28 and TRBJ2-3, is DVKVTQSSRYLVKRTGEKVFLECVQDMDHENMFWYRQDPGLGLRLIYFSYDVKMKEKGDIPEGYSVSREKKERFSLILESASTNQTSMYLCASSRSGTSTDTQYFGPGTRLTVL.

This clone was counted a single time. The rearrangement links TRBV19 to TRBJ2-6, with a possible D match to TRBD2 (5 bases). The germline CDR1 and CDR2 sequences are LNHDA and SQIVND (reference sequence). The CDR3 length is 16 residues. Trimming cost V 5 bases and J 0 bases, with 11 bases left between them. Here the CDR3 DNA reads TGTGCCAGTAGTCTAGGACTGCTCTCTGGGGCCAACGTCCTGACTTTC. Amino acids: CASSLGLLSGANVLTF.

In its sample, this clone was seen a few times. Here the CDR3 DNA reads TGTGCCAGCAGCCGATCAGGGACTAATGAAAAACTGTTTTTT. This sequence encodes CASSRSGTNEKLFF. V is TRBV9 and J is TRBJ1-4; tentatively, D is TRBD1 (5 bases). The CDR3 covers 14 residues. Germline CDR1 is SGDLS and CDR2 is YYNGEE. Deletions cut 4 bases from V and 2 bases from J, with 9 bases between.

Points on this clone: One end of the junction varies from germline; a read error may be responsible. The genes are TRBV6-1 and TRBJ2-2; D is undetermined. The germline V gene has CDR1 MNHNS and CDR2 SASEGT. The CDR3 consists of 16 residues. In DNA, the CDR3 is TGTGCCATCAGTGAAGGGCAGGCCCTTCACACCGGGGAGCTGTTTTTT. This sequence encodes CAISEGQALHTGELFF.

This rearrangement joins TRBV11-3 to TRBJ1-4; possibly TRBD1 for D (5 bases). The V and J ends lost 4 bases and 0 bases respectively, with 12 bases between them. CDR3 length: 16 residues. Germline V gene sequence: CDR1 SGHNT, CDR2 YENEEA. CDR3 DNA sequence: TGTGCCAGCAGCTGGGGGGTGACTGCAACTAATGAAAAACTGTTTTTT. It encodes CASSWGVTATNEKLFF.

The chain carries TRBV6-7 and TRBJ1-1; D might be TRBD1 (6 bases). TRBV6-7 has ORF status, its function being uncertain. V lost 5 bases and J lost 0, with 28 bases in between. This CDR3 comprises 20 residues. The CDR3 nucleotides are TGTGCCAGCAGTGAAGGCCGGACAGCTTACGGGACCTTTATGAACACTGAAGCTTTCTTT. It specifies CASSEGRTAYGTFMNTEAFF.

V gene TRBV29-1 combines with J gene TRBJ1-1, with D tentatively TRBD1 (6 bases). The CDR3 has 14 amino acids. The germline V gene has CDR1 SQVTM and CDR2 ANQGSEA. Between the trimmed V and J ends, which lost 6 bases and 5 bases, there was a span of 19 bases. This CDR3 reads CSVDLGAEGTEAFF. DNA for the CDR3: TGCAGCGTGGACTTGGGGGCTGAAGGAACTGAAGCTTTCTTT. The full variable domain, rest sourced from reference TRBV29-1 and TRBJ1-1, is SAVISQKPSRDICQRGTSLTIQCQVDSQVTMMFWYRQQPGQSLTLIATANQGSEATYESGFVIDKFPISRPNLTFSTLTVSNMSPEDSSIYLCSVDLGAEGTEAFFGQGTRLTVV.

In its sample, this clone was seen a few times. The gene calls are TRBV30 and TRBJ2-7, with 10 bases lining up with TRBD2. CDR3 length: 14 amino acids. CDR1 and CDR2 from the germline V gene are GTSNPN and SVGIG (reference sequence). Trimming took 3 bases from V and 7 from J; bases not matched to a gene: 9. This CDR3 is CAWRTQAGGQEQYF. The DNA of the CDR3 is TGTGCCTGGAGAACTCAAGCGGGGGGGCAGGAGCAGTACTTC.

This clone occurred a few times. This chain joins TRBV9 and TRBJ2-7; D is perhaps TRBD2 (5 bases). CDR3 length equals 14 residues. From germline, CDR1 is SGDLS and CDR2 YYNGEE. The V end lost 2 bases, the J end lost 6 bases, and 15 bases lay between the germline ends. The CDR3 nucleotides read TGTGCCAGCAGCGTCAGTCTAGCAGGTGGCGAGCAGTACTTC. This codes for CASSVSLAGGEQYF.

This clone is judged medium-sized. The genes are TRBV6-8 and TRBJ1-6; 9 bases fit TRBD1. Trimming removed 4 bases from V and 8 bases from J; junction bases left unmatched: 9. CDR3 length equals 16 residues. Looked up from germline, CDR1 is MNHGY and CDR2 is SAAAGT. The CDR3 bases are TGTGCCAGCAGTTCCCTGACAGGGGGATTTGATTCACCCCTCCACTTT. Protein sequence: CASSSLTGGFDSPLHF.

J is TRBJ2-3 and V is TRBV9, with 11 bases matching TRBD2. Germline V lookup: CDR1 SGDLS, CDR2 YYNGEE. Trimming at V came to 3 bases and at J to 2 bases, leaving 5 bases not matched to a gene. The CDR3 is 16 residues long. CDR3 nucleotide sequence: TGTGCCAGCAGCGGATTAGCGGGGGGGATCACAGATACGCAGTATTTT. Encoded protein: CASSGLAGGITDTQYF.

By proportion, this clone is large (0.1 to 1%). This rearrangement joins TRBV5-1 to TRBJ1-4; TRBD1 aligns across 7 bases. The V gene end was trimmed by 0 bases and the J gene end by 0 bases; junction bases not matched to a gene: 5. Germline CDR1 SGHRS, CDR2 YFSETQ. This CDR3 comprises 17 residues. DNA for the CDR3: TGCGCCAGCAGCTTGGCGGGACAGAGCTCAACTAATGAAAAACTGTTTTTT. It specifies CASSLAGQSSTNEKLFF.

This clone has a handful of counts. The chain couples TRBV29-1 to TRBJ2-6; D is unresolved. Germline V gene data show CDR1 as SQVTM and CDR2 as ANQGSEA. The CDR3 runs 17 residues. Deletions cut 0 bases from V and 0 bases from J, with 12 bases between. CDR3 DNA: TGCAGCGTTGAAGAGTCGGGCAGAATCTCTGGGGCCAACGTCCTGACTTTC. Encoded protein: CSVEESGRISGANVLTF. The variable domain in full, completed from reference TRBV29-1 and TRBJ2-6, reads SAVISQKPSRDICQRGTSLTIQCQVDSQVTMMFWYRQQPGQSLTLIATANQGSEATYESGFVIDKFPISRPNLTFSTLTVSNMSPEDSSIYLCSVEESGRISGANVLTFGAGSRLTVL.

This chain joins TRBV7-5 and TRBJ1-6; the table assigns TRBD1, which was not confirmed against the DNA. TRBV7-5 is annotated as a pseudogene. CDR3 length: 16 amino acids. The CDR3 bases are TGTGCCAGCAGCCTAACAGGGTCGGCGGATAATTCACCCCTCCACTTT. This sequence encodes CASSLTGSADNSPLHF.